This entry features one TCR beta chain sequence. Its specificity is not known. These data originate in a study of CD8 T cells in Susac syndrome. Reverse transcription of 0.5 to 1 ug RNA was performed with random hexamers. TCRdb fed the immunoSEQ multiplex PCR reads into MiXCR, producing one record per CDR3 protein. The sample lists approximately 120,000 distinct CDR3 sequences, roughly 90% occurring once. Broader study findings: That the number of individuals in its TCR sequencing and HLA analysis was relatively small was acknowledged by the study.

Sequencing targeted TCR beta in blood CD8+ and CD4+ T cells. Negative magnetic isolation gave CD8+ and CD4+ cells; FACS enriched CD8+ TEMRA. CDR3 size: 15 residues. V was clipped by 5 bases and J by 0 bases, with 12 bases between them. In germline, CDR1 is MRHNA, CDR2 SNTAGT. The TCR was taken from a human donor in good health. V and J are TRBV6-4 and TRBJ2-3; D possibly corresponds to TRBD2 (6 bases). Material: CD8+ T cells from PBMCs. CDR3 amino acids: CASSRGSGSTDTQYF. The CDR3, as DNA: TGTGCCAGCAGTCGGGGAAGCGGGAGCACAGATACGCAGTATTTT.